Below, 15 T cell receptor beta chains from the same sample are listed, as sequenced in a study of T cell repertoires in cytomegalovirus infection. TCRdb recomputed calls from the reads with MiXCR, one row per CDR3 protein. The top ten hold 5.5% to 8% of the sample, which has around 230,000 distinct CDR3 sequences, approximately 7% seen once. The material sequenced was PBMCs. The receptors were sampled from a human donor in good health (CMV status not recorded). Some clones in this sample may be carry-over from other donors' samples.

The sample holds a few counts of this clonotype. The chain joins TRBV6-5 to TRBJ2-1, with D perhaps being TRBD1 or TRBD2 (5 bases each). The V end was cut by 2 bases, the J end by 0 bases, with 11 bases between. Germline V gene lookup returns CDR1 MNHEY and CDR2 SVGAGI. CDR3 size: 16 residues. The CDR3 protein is CASSYPGGTSYNEQFF. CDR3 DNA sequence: TGTGCCAGCAGTTACCCTGGGGGTACCTCCTACAATGAGCAGTTCTTC.

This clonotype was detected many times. CDR3 DNA: TGTGCCAGCAGTTTTCTTGAGTATGGCTACACCTTC. It translates to CASSFLEYGYTF. The chain recombines TRBV12-3 or TRBV12-4 with TRBJ1-2, with D unclear. V lost 3 bases to trimming and J lost 5 bases, with 7 bases between them. The CDR3 extends over 12 amino acids.

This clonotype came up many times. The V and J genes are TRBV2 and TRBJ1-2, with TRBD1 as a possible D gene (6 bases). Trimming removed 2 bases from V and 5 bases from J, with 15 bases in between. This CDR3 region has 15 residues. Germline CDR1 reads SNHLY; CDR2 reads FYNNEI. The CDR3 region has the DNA TGTGCCAGCAGTGAACCCACAGGGCTAGGTTATGGCTACACCTTC. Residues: CASSEPTGLGYGYTF.

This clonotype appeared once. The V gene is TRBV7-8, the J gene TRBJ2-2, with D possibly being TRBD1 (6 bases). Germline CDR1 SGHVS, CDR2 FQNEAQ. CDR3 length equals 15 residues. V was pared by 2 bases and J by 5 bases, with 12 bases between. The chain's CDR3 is CASSLWAGDTGELFF. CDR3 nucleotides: TGTGCCAGCAGCTTATGGGCAGGGGATACCGGGGAGCTGTTTTTT.

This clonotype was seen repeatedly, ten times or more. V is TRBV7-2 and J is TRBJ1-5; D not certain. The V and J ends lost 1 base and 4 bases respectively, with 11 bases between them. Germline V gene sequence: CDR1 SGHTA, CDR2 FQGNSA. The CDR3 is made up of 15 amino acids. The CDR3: CASSLEARGNQPQHF. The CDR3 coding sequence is TGTGCCAGCAGCTTAGAAGCGCGGGGTAATCAGCCCCAGCATTTT.

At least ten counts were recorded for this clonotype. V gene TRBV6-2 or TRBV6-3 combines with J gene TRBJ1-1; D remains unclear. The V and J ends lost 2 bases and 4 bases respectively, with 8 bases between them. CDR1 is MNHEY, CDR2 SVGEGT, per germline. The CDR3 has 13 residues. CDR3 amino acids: CASSYEVTTEAFF. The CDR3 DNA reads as TGTGCCAGCAGTTACGAAGTGACCACTGAAGCTTTCTTT.

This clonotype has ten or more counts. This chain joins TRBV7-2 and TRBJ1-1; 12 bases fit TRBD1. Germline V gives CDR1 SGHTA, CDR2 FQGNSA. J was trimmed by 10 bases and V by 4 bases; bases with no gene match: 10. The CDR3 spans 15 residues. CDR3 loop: CASSSPGQGAPGAFF. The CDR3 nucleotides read TGTGCCAGCAGCTCTCCGGGACAGGGGGCGCCCGGAGCTTTCTTT.

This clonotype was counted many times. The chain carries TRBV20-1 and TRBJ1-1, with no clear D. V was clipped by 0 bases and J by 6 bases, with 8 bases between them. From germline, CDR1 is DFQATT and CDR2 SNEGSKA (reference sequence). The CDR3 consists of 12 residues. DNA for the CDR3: TGCAGTGCTAGAGATGTCAGGCCTGAAGCTTTCTTT. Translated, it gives CSARDVRPEAFF.

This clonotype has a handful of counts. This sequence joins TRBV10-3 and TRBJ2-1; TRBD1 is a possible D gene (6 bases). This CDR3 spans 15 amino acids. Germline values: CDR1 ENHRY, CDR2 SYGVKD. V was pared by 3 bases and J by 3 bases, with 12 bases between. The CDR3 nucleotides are TGTGCCATCAGTGATTCAGGGGATTTCTACAATGAGCAGTTCTTC. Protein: CAISDSGDFYNEQFF.

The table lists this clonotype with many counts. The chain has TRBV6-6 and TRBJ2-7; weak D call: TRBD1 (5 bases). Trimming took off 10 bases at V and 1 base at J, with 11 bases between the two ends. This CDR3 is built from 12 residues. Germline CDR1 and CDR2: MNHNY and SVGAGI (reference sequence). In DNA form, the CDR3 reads TGTGCCACCCAAGACAGTTCCTACGAGCAGTACTTC. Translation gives CATQDSSYEQYF.

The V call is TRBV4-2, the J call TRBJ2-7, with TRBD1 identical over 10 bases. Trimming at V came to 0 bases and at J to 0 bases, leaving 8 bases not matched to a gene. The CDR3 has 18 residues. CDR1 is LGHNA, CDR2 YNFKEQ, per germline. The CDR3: CASSQDIRDRGTSYEQYF. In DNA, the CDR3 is TGTGCCAGCAGCCAAGATATACGGGACAGGGGAACCTCCTACGAGCAGTACTTC.

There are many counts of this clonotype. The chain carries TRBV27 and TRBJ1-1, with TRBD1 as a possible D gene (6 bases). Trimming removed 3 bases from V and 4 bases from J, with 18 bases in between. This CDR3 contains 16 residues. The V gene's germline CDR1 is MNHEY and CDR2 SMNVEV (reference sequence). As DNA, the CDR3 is TGTGCCAGCAGTTTTCTCCGTGCAGGGGCAGTCACTGAAGCTTTCTTT. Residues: CASSFLRAGAVTEAFF.

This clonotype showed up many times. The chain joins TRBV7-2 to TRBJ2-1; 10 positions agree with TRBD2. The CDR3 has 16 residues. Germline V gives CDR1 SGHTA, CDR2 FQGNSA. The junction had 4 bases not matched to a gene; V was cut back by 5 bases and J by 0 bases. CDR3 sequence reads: CASSVRTSGSYNEQFF. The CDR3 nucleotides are TGTGCCAGCAGCGTACGGACTAGCGGCTCCTACAATGAGCAGTTCTTC.

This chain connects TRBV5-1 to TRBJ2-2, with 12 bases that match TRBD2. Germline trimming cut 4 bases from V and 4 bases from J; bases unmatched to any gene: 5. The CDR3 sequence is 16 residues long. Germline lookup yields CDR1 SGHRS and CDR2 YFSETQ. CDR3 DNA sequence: TGCGCCAGCAGCCTCGGACTAGCGGGATCCACCGGGGAGCTGTTTTTT. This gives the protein CASSLGLAGSTGELFF. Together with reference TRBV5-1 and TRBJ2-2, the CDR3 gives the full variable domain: KAGVTQTPRYLIKTRGQQVTLSCSPISGHRSVSWYQQTPGQGLQFLFEYFSETQRNKGNFPGRFSGRQFSNSRSEMNVSTLELGDSALYLCASSLGLAGSTGELFFGEGSRLTVL.

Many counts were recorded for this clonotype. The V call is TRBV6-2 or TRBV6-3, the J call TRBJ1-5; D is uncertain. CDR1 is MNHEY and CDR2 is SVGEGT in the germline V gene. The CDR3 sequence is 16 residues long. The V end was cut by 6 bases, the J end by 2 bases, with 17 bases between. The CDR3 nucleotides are TGTGCCAGCAGCCCGTGGGTGGGGAGAGGCAATCAGCCCCAGCATTTT. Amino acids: CASSPWVGRGNQPQHF.